These 24 T cell receptor beta chains came from one sample sequenced in a study of T cell responses to AZD1222 COVID-19 vaccine. Clones were read by immunoSEQ multiplex PCR, and TCRdb kept only the in-frame ones, dropping some. In the table there are 200,000 to 300,000 clones, approximately 93% of which are singletons. Sample: peripheral blood, taken on day 0 of AZD1222 vaccination. These receptor sequences come from an adult in good health.

This chain connects TRBV28 to TRBJ2-7; 7 nucleotides line up with TRBD2. The CDR3 sequence is 15 residues long. CDR1 and CDR2 from the germline V gene are MDHEN and SYDVKM. With V trimmed by 2 bases and J by 2 bases, 6 bases remained unmatched. CDR3 protein: CASSLVAGVPYEQYF. The CDR3 DNA reads TGTGCCAGCAGTTTAGTGGCGGGGGTCCCCTACGAGCAGTACTTC.

The chain joins TRBV3-1 (or the pseudogene TRBV3-2) to TRBJ1-5; TRBD1 agrees at 8 bases. Germline CDR1 and CDR2: LGHDT and YNNKEL (reference sequence). CDR3 length: 15 residues. The trim removed 4 bases at V and 9 bases at J, leaving 11 bases unmatched. In nucleotides, the CDR3 is TGTGCCAGCAGCCTTGGACAGGGCGGGCAGGGGCCCCAGCATTTT. The encoded protein is CASSLGQGGQGPQHF.

The V gene is TRBV6-4, the J gene TRBJ1-5; D gene unclear. V shed 6 bases and J shed 7 bases, with 10 bases lying between them. CDR1 is MRHNA and CDR2 is SNTAGT in the germline V gene. The length of the CDR3 is 12 residues. The DNA of the CDR3 is TGTGCCAGCAGCGCCATGAGGCAGCCCCAGCATTTT. Translation: CASSAMRQPQHF.

The gene calls are TRBV24-1 and TRBJ2-3; no clear D. CDR3 size: 13 residues. V was shortened by 2 bases and J by 3 bases, with 5 bases between the two germline ends. Looked up from germline, CDR1 is KGHDR and CDR2 is SFDVKD. CDR3 bases: TGTGCCACCAGTGATTCAGCGACAGATACGCAGTATTTT. Residues: CATSDSATDTQYF.

The rearrangement joins TRBV28 to TRBJ1-6; 7 nucleotides agree with TRBD1. Germline-derived CDR1 and CDR2 are MDHEN and SYDVKM. Trimming removed 3 bases from V and 7 bases from J; junction bases left unmatched: 6. This CDR3 is built from 15 residues. CDR3 loop: CASSFTGTVNSPLHF. In nucleotides, the CDR3 is TGTGCCAGCAGTTTTACCGGGACAGTGAATTCACCCCTCCACTTT.

The chain carries TRBV28 and TRBJ1-3; no clear D. The CDR3 loop spans 12 amino acids. The germline V gene has CDR1 MDHEN and CDR2 SYDVKM. V lost 8 bases and J 2 bases, leaving 7 bases between the germline ends. The chain's CDR3 is CASSAPGNTIYF. CDR3 nucleotides: TGTGCCAGCTCAGCCCCTGGAAACACCATATATTTT.

The V gene is TRBV5-1, the J gene TRBJ2-6; D ambiguous. V was pared by 6 bases and J by 0 bases, with 10 bases between. CDR3 length: 15 amino acids. The germline V gene encodes CDR1 SGHRS and CDR2 YFSETQ. The CDR3 loop is CASTGGSSGANVLTF. As DNA, the CDR3 is TGCGCCAGCACTGGCGGAAGCTCTGGGGCCAACGTCCTGACTTTC. The variable domain in full, with the rest retrieved from reference TRBV5-1 and TRBJ2-6, is KAGVTQTPRYLIKTRGQQVTLSCSPISGHRSVSWYQQTPGQGLQFLFEYFSETQRNKGNFPGRFSGRQFSNSRSEMNVSTLELGDSALYLCASTGGSSGANVLTFGAGSRLTVL.

The rearrangement links TRBV5-1 to TRBJ1-1, with D uncertain. Germline CDR1 reads SGHRS; CDR2 reads YFSETQ. This CDR3 is 14 amino acids long. Trimming took 4 bases from V and 2 from J, leaving 12 bases between them. The CDR3 DNA is TGCGCCAGCAGCCTACGGGAGCCCAACACTGAAGCTTTCTTT. Its translation is CASSLREPNTEAFF.

The chain couples TRBV19 to TRBJ1-6; D is perhaps TRBD1 (5 bases). Germline values: CDR1 LNHDA, CDR2 SQIVND (reference sequence). This CDR3 is built from 16 residues. The V end lost 5 bases, the J end lost 2 bases, and 13 bases lay between the germline ends. CDR3 bases: TGTGCCAGTAGTCGACAGTTAATCCCCTATAATTCACCCCTCCACTTT. Its translation is CASSRQLIPYNSPLHF.

The CDR3 region is CASLSWGGDTNEKLFF. CDR3 nucleotides: TGTGCCAGCTTGTCTTGGGGGGGCGATACTAATGAAAAACTGTTTTTT. The chain is built from TRBV28 and TRBJ1-4, with D tentatively TRBD1 (6 bases). Germline lookup yields CDR1 MDHEN and CDR2 SYDVKM. The CDR3 extends over 16 amino acids. Trimming cost V 8 bases and J 2 bases, with 18 bases left between them.

This chain's CDR3 is CASSQDTEGTQYF. For the CDR3, the DNA is TGTGCCAGCAGCCAAGATACCGAGGGGACCCAGTACTTC. The chain has TRBV14 and TRBJ2-5, with D perhaps matching TRBD2 (5 bases). The V gene's germline CDR1 is SGHDN and CDR2 FVKESK. This CDR3 is built from 13 residues. Between the trimmed V and J ends, which lost 0 bases and 7 bases, there was a span of 9 bases.

The V gene is TRBV19, the J gene TRBJ1-4; D is unclear. This CDR3 is 14 amino acids long. CDR1 is LNHDA and CDR2 is SQIVND in the germline V gene (reference sequence). Trimming stripped 3 bases from V and 6 bases from J, with 11 bases between. The CDR3 reads CASSMQMRDEKLFF. CDR3 nucleotides: TGTGCCAGTAGTATGCAAATGAGGGATGAAAAACTGTTTTTT.

This chain joins TRBV2 and TRBJ1-1; no clear D gene. V gave up 7 bases and J gave up 6 bases, with 21 bases separating them. The germline V gene encodes CDR1 SNHLY and CDR2 FYNNEI. The CDR3 covers 15 residues. DNA for the CDR3: TGTGCCAGCATCCTGGAGGCCTCGATGAAGGCTGAAGCTTTCTTT. It encodes CASILEASMKAEAFF.

The gene calls are TRBV5-4 and TRBJ2-5, with 16 bases lining up with TRBD2. The trim removed 9 bases at V and 5 bases at J, leaving 7 bases unmatched. CDR3 length: 15 amino acids. CDR1 SGHNT and CDR2 YYREEE come from the germline V gene (reference sequence). CDR3 sequence reads: CAIGTSGGARETQYF. The CDR3 DNA reads as TGTGCCATCGGGACTAGCGGGGGGGCAAGGGAGACCCAGTACTTC. Variable domain in full (rest from reference TRBV5-4 and TRBJ2-5): ETGVTQSPTHLIKTRGQQVTLRCSSQSGHNTVSWYQQALGQGPQFIFQYYREEENGRGNFPPRFSGLQFPNYSSELNVNALELDDSALYLCAIGTSGGARETQYFGPGTRLLVL.

This chain links TRBV5-6 with TRBJ1-1; the D gene is possibly TRBD1 (5 bases). Germline assignment: CDR1 SGHDT and CDR2 YYEEEE. The CDR3 runs 17 residues. V lost 2 bases and J lost 1, with 18 bases in between. As DNA, the CDR3 is TGTGCCAGCAGCTTCCCCCCTTCGGGGGAGTGGAACACTGAAGCTTTCTTT. It is translated as CASSFPPSGEWNTEAFF.

The chain recombines TRBV2 with TRBJ1-5; D gene uncertain. This CDR3 comprises 15 residues. The V gene lost 0 bases and the J gene lost 6 bases, with 12 bases spanning the gap. Germline assignment: CDR1 SNHLY and CDR2 FYNNEI. The CDR3 DNA follows: TGTGCCAGCAGTGAAGCGCTCTCCGCAGGTCAGCCCCAGCATTTT. This sequence encodes CASSEALSAGQPQHF.

The V gene is TRBV30, the J gene TRBJ1-1, with D possibly being TRBD1 (6 bases). Trimming left V 3 bases short and J 0 bases short, with 14 bases between. The CDR3 has 15 residues. The germline V gene has CDR1 GTSNPN and CDR2 SVGIG (reference sequence). The CDR3 loop reads CAWRGNREMNTEAFF. Here the CDR3 DNA reads TGTGCCTGGAGGGGAAACAGGGAAATGAACACTGAAGCTTTCTTT.

Only one count was recorded for this clone. This chain uses TRBV4-1 with TRBJ1-1, with D possibly matching TRBD1 (5 bases). Germline-derived CDR1 and CDR2 are MGHRA and YSYEKL. This CDR3 is 16 amino acids long. The V gene lost 0 bases and the J gene lost 4 bases, with 15 bases spanning the gap. CDR3 region: CASSQESFRAFTEAFF. The CDR3 DNA follows: TGCGCCAGCAGCCAAGAGTCGTTCAGGGCTTTCACTGAAGCTTTCTTT.

This chain joins TRBV30 and TRBJ1-1; D gene unclear. Trimming took 3 bases from V and 11 from J, leaving 13 bases between them. The CDR3 length is 11 residues. Germline lookup yields CDR1 GTSNPN and CDR2 SVGIG (reference sequence). The CDR3 sequence is CAWSPQHLAFF. The DNA for the CDR3 is TGTGCCTGGAGCCCCCAGCATTTGGCTTTCTTT.

The genes are TRBV19 and TRBJ2-7; 8 bases align to TRBD2. Germline values: CDR1 LNHDA, CDR2 SQIVND (reference sequence). The CDR3 runs 15 residues. The junction had 2 bases not matched to a gene; V was cut back by 1 base and J by 0 bases. The CDR3 bases are TGTGCCAGTAGTATAGGGCTAGCGGGCTCCTACGAGCAGTACTTC. It yields the protein CASSIGLAGSYEQYF.

This clone showed up just once. The gene calls are TRBV2 and TRBJ2-5; D gene unclear. The CDR3 runs 15 residues. Trimming took 5 bases from V and 2 from J, leaving 15 bases between them. CDR1 is SNHLY and CDR2 is FYNNEI in the germline V gene. This CDR3 reads CASSLGPLGQETQYF. DNA of the CDR3: TGTGCCAGCAGTCTTGGACCGTTGGGGCAAGAGACCCAGTACTTC.

The CDR3 spells CASSGGSFSYEQYF. In DNA form, the CDR3 reads TGTGCCAGCAGTGGAGGCAGCTTCTCCTACGAGCAGTACTTC. V is TRBV2 and J is TRBJ2-7; D gene ambiguous. This CDR3 has 14 residues. Germline V lookup: CDR1 SNHLY, CDR2 FYNNEI. V was cut by 4 bases and J by 0 bases, with 10 bases left in between.

The rearrangement uses TRBV12-3 or TRBV12-4 and TRBJ2-7; D is uncertain. The CDR3 covers 11 residues. V lost 1 base and J 6 bases, leaving 4 bases between the germline ends. The CDR3 loop is CASSLVSEQYF. The CDR3 DNA sequence: TGTGCCAGCAGTTTAGTCTCCGAGCAGTACTTC.

The CDR3 protein is CASSFGLAGVRDGELFF. The CDR3 DNA reads as TGCGCCAGCAGCTTTGGACTAGCGGGGGTCAGAGACGGGGAGCTGTTTTTT. The chain joins TRBV5-1 to TRBJ2-2; 13 bases are a match to TRBD2. The germline V gene has CDR1 SGHRS and CDR2 YFSETQ. V was pared by 2 bases and J by 7 bases, with 8 bases of the junction left unmatched. The CDR3 consists of 17 residues.